The sequence of this T cell receptor (beta chain) was determined in a study of post-analysis software for immune sequencing data. On the study more broadly: The study covered relapsing-remitting, secondary progressive and progressive-relapsing courses of multiple sclerosis. The study's findings and limits: Compared with controls, patients showed significantly lower normalized Chao1 diversity. With F measure, samples from one preparation batch clustered together strongly.

Researchers reported that TCR beta cDNA libraries carried unique molecular identifiers. One entry per CDR3 protein results from TCRdb running MiXCR on the PCR reads. The sample holds 450,000 or so distinct CDR3 sequences, less than 45% seen once. Worth noting for this clonotype: What it recognizes is unknown.

The receptor was isolated from a girl under 18 with multiple sclerosis. Sequencing input: blood.

CDR3 nucleotide sequence: TGCAGTGCTAGAGGGATCCCCTCCTACAATGAGCAGTTCTTC. Translated, it gives CSARGIPSYNEQFF. V gene TRBV20-1 combines with J gene TRBJ2-1; no clear D. The CDR3 sequence is 14 residues long. Germline CDR1 DFQATT, CDR2 SNEGSKA (reference sequence). The ends were cut back, 1 base at V and 0 bases at J, with 7 bases in the middle.